Listed here is a single TCR beta chain. This clonotype has a count of ten or more. Its antigen is unknown. No base-level quality is on record; no much larger clone is a single base apart. These data belong to a study of lung T cells in sarcoidosis with Löfgren's syndrome (dated 2017 in TCRdb). Notes on the research overall: Sarcoidosis was characterized as a granulomatous disease that is mostly pulmonary, in which CD4+ T cells accumulate in bronchoalveolar lavage fluid. The repertoire analyses centered on Lofgren's syndrome patients.

The study profiled TCR repertoires of CD4+ T cells collected through bronchoalveolar lavage. The sequencer was an Illumina MiSeq. Clones were called with MiXCR by TCRdb after fastp trimmed the public reads at Q25, and only in-frame beta chains were retained. Entries are consolidated by CDR3 protein sequence, retaining the most common genes and DNA. Across this sample there are about 9,400 distinct CDR3 sequences, with 15% to 20% seen only once. The top ten hold less than 8.5% of the sample. Summary of the overall study and its limitations: Analysis of alphabeta pairing showed that TRAV12-1 paired preferentially with TRBV2, and the TCRs formed by this pairing showed CDR3 homology. Recognition of a sarcoidosis-associated antigen was merely suggested, with the antigen itself still putative and unidentified. Compared with control subjects, Lofgren's syndrome patients reportedly showed the greatest expansion in the V gene segments TRAV12-1 and TRBV2. Sharing of TRAV12-1 and TRBV2 CDR3 motifs among multiple Lofgren's syndrome patients was reported, suggesting public CD4+ TCR repertoires.

V and J are truncated by 2 bases and 0 bases respectively, leaving an intervening sequence of 9 bases. The cysteine opens and the phenylalanine closes a CDR3 of 15 amino acids. The entry retains the CDR3 DNA only, 45 bases that are in frame from base 1. CDR1 and CDR2, looked up from the germline V gene, are SGHVS and FNYEAQ. The source material was CD4+ T cells from bronchoalveolar lavage. The source of this sequence is a human donor with sarcoidosis (Löfgren's syndrome or another form), or a control subject (not recorded which). This chain joins TRBV7-6 to TRBJ2-3; confidence is insufficient to name the D gene. DNA sequence: TGTGCCAGCAGCTTACGCGGAGACAGCACAGATACGCAGTATTTT. This gives the protein CASSLRGDSTDTQYF.